These 18 T cell receptor beta chains share one sample of origin, sequenced in a study of blood T cells in healthy people across ages. Combining a sample-barcoded 5' primer with a J-beta primer mix, a second PCR ran for 7 to 11 cycles. Using its own MiXCR run on the 5' RACE reads, TCRdb lists one record per CDR3 protein. Among almost 800,000 distinct CDR3 sequences listed, roughly 50% were seen once. The sequenced sample consisted of blood. These receptors all stem from a man aged 30-40 years in good health.

The chain employs TRBV7-9 and TRBJ2-5; the D gene is possibly TRBD1 (7 bases). The J call is in doubt because the DNA end fits TRBJ2-7 better. The V gene's germline CDR1 is SEHNR and CDR2 FQNEAQ (reference sequence). The CDR3 runs to 15 residues. In DNA form, the CDR3 reads TGTGCCAGCAGCTTAGGCGGGACAGCGCACTACGAGCAGTACTTC. Translated: CASSLGGTAHYEQYF.

As concerns this clonotype: With a much larger clone just one base away, this may be a read error. J is TRBJ2-3 and V is TRBV4-3; no definite D call. Germline lookup yields CDR1 LGHNA and CDR2 YSLEER. The length of the CDR3 is 13 residues. The CDR3 coding sequence is TGCACCAGCAGCCAAGAGCACTGGGATACGCAGTATTTT. Protein sequence: CTSSQEHWDTQYF.

J is TRBJ2-1 and V is TRBV2; 9 bases agree with TRBD2. CDR3 length equals 16 residues. CDR1 and CDR2 (germline): SNHLY, FYNNEI. V lost 6 bases, J lost 6 bases, and 12 bases stayed unmatched. Written as DNA, the CDR3 is TGTGCCAGCAGCCGAACATCTAGCGGGGACTCCAATGAGCAGTTCTTC. Its protein product is CASSRTSSGDSNEQFF.

V gene TRBV4-2 combines with J gene TRBJ2-5, with TRBD2 matching 13 bases. CDR1 is LGHNA and CDR2 is YNFKEQ in the germline V gene. CDR3 length equals 14 residues. Trimming removed 4 bases from V and 11 bases from J; junction bases left unmatched: 7. The CDR3 DNA is TGTGCCAGCAGCCCCGGACTAGCGGGGGCCCTTCAGTACTTC. This translates into CASSPGLAGALQYF.

The J gene is TRBJ2-7, the V gene TRBV7-7, with D tentatively TRBD1 (6 bases). The DNA end lines up better with TRBJ2-5; the J call may be wrong. Germline V gene lookup returns CDR1 SSHAT and CDR2 FNYEAQ (reference sequence). The CDR3 covers 16 residues. The CDR3 sequence is CASSGKLGWGLETQYF. The CDR3 region has the DNA TGTGCCAGCAGCGGAAAGTTGGGGTGGGGGCTGGAGACCCAGTACTTC.

The chain couples TRBV29-1 to TRBJ2-1; the match to TRBD2 covers 8 bases. The V segment lost 7 bases and the J segment 4 bases; nucleotides outside the gene matches: 6. CDR1 SQVTM and CDR2 ANQGSEA come from the germline V gene. The CDR3 extends over 13 amino acids. CDR3 DNA: TGCAGCGCTGCGACTAGCGCGTACAATGAGCAGTTCTTC. As protein: CSAATSAYNEQFF.

The gene calls are TRBV4-2 and TRBJ1-6; D gene uncertain. The CDR3 spans 18 residues. V was shortened by 2 bases and J by 6 bases, with 20 bases between the two germline ends. Germline V gives CDR1 LGHNA, CDR2 YNFKEQ. The CDR3 DNA sequence: TGTGCCAGCAGCCAAATGCTTTGGCGGAGGCTGGGTAATTCACCCCTCCACTTT. It codes for CASSQMLWRRLGNSPLHF.

The rearrangement uses TRBV20-1 and TRBJ1-6, with a weak D call TRBD1 (6 bases). There are 14 residues in the CDR3. Trimming left V 3 bases short and J 10 bases short, with 16 bases between. Germline V gene sequence: CDR1 DFQATT, CDR2 SNEGSKA (reference sequence). CDR3 DNA: TGCAGTGCTAGGGCGACAGGAGATGGCTCACCCCTCCACTTT. It encodes CSARATGDGSPLHF.

The chain has TRBV12-3 or TRBV12-4 and TRBJ1-5; tentative D call: TRBD1 (5 bases). The CDR3 is made up of 15 amino acids. V lost 6 bases to trimming and J lost 0 bases, with 12 bases between them. The DNA for the CDR3 is TGTGCCAGCAGCTCACGGGGCGATAGCAATCAGCCCCAGCATTTT. Its protein product is CASSSRGDSNQPQHF.

This clonotype was detected only a few times. The chain recombines TRBV6-6 with TRBJ2-7; D possibly uses TRBD1 or TRBD2 (5 bases each). V shed 7 bases and J shed 4 bases, with 17 bases lying between them. Looked up from germline, CDR1 is MNHNY and CDR2 is SVGAGI (reference sequence). CDR3 size: 14 residues. CDR3 DNA sequence: TGTGCCAGCAACCGGGGCGGCTCGGAGTACGAGCAGTACTTC. It encodes CASNRGGSEYEQYF.

The CDR3 region is CASSQESRGAWETQYF. CDR3 coding DNA: TGTGCCAGCAGCCAAGAGTCCCGGGGGGCGTGGGAGACCCAGTACTTC. The genes are TRBV3-1 and TRBJ2-7; weak D call: TRBD2 (7 bases). The J call may not be correct, given that the DNA end is closer to TRBJ2-5. In germline, CDR1 is LGHDT, CDR2 YNNKEL (reference sequence). The CDR3 is made up of 16 amino acids.

This chain joins TRBV9 and TRBJ2-5; 14 bases match TRBD2. The CDR3 contains 17 residues. The V segment lost 3 bases and the J segment 1 base; nucleotides outside the gene matches: 5. Germline CDR1 is SGDLS and CDR2 is YYNGEE. Here the CDR3 DNA reads TGTGCCAGCAGCGAGACGACTAGCGGGGGGGCCCAAGAGACCCAGTACTTC. Encoded protein: CASSETTSGGAQETQYF.

The chain employs TRBV29-1 and TRBJ2-4, with 8 positions matching TRBD1. The end of the DNA aligns better with TRBJ2-5, so the J call may be wrong. Germline V lookup: CDR1 SQVTM, CDR2 ANQGSEA. The CDR3 runs to 13 residues. The CDR3 here is CSVTGTGQETQYF. Here the CDR3 DNA reads TGCAGCGTTACTGGGACAGGCCAAGAGACCCAGTACTTC.

The V gene is TRBV13, the J gene TRBJ1-4; D is uncertain. The germline V gene has CDR1 PRHDT and CDR2 FYEKMQ (reference sequence). This CDR3 has 15 amino acids. Trimming removed 5 bases at V and 7 bases at J, with 17 bases between. The CDR3 nucleotides are TGTGCCAGCAGCCGCAATATCGTGGGCGGTGAAAAACTGTTTTTT. It yields the protein CASSRNIVGGEKLFF. The full variable domain, rest sourced from reference TRBV13 and TRBJ1-4, is AAGVIQSPRHLIKEKRETATLKCYPIPRHDTVYWYQQGPGQDPQFLISFYEKMQSDKGSIPDRFSAQQFSDYHSELNMSSLELGDSALYFCASSRNIVGGEKLFFGSGTQLSVL.

J is TRBJ2-3 and V is TRBV4-3, with 9 positions matching TRBD2. The CDR3 has 16 amino acids. V lost 1 base to trimming and J lost 3 bases; unmatched junction nucleotides: 5. Germline V lookup: CDR1 LGHNA, CDR2 YSLEER. DNA for the CDR3: TGCGCCAGCAGCCAAGGCCGCGGACTAGCGACAGATACGCAGTATTTT. This codes for CASSQGRGLATDTQYF.

This rearrangement joins TRBV25-1 to TRBJ2-3; D gene ambiguous. V was cut by 3 bases and J by 1 base, with 14 bases left in between. The V gene's germline CDR1 is MGHDK and CDR2 SYGVNS. This CDR3 comprises 16 residues. For the CDR3, the DNA is TGTGCCAGCAGTGAGGGCCGGGTAGCAGGCACAGATACGCAGTATTTT. Protein product: CASSEGRVAGTDTQYF.

This clonotype was counted between two and nine times. The CDR3 protein is CASSSRPSGAGGEQFF. CDR3 nucleotide sequence: TGTGCCAGCAGTTCCCGACCTAGCGGGGCGGGGGGAGAGCAGTTCTTC. This rearrangement joins TRBV6-2 or TRBV6-3 to TRBJ2-1, with TRBD2 matching over 9 bases. Trimming took 4 bases from V and 10 from J; bases not matched to a gene: 14. Looked up from germline, CDR1 is MNHEY and CDR2 is SVGEGT. The CDR3 is made up of 16 amino acids.

This clonotype came up a few times. This chain links TRBV12-3 or TRBV12-4 with TRBJ2-3; TRBD2 aligns across 9 bases. CDR3 length equals 17 residues. With 9 bases clipped from V and 4 bases from J, the junction kept 17 bases outside the gene matches. This CDR3 is CASRFSGSGSISDTQYF. The CDR3 coding sequence is TGTGCCAGTCGTTTTTCTGGTAGCGGGAGTATTTCAGATACGCAGTATTTT.